This T cell receptor (beta chain) was documented in a study of T cell responses to AZD1222 COVID-19 vaccine. V lost 4 bases, J lost 0 bases, and 13 bases lay in between. Looked up from germline, CDR1 is MGHRA and CDR2 is YSYEKL. The CDR3 runs to 16 residues. Clones were read by immunoSEQ multiplex PCR, and TCRdb kept only the in-frame ones, dropping some. Of under 130,000 clones in the sample, 90% to 95% were seen once. The sequence was collected from an adult in good health. The source was peripheral blood, collected on day 0 of AZD1222 vaccination. The chain carries TRBV4-1 and TRBJ2-1; tentatively, D is TRBD1 or TRBD2 (6 bases each). The CDR3, as DNA: TGCGCCAGCAGCCTTCGGGGGCGGGGCTCCTACAATGAGCAGTTCTTC. This codes for CASSLRGRGSYNEQFF.